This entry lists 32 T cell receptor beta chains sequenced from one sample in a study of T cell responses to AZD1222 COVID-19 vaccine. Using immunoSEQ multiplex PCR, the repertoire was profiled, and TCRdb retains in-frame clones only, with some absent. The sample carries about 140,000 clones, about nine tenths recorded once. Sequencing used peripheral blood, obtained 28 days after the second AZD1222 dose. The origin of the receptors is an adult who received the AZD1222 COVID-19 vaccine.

The CDR3 here is CSASPPAGRNTEAFF. The CDR3 DNA reads as TGCAGTGCTAGTCCCCCCGCAGGGCGGAACACTGAAGCTTTCTTT. This chain joins TRBV20-1 and TRBJ1-1; the D gene is possibly TRBD1 (5 bases). The CDR3 covers 15 residues. Trimming took 3 bases from V and 1 from J, leaving 15 bases between them. Germline CDR1 reads DFQATT; CDR2 reads SNEGSKA (reference sequence).

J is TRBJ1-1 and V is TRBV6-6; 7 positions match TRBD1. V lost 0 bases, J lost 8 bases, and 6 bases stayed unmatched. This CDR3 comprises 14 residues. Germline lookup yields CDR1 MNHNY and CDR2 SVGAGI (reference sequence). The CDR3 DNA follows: TGTGCCAGCAGTTACTCGATGGGACAGAGAGAAGCTTTCTTT. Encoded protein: CASSYSMGQREAFF.

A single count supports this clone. CDR3 sequence: CASKDSGRAIMDEQYF. The CDR3 DNA sequence: TGTGCCAGTAAAGATAGCGGGAGGGCCATTATGGACGAGCAGTACTTC. This rearrangement joins TRBV19 to TRBJ2-7; 11 bases agree with TRBD2. Germline CDR1 LNHDA, CDR2 SQIVND (reference sequence). The CDR3 is made up of 16 amino acids. J gave up 5 bases and V 7 bases, and 13 bases lay outside the gene matches.

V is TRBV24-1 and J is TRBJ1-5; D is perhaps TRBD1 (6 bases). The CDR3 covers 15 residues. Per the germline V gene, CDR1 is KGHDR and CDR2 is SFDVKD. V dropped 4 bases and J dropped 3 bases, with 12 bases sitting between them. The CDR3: CATSDHGQPNQPQHF. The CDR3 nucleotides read TGTGCCACCAGTGACCACGGACAGCCCAATCAGCCCCAGCATTTT.

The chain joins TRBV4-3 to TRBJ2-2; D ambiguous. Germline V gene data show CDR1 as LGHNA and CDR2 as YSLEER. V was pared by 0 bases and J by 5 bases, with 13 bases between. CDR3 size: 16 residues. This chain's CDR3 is CASSQDHGLFTGELFF. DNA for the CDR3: TGCGCCAGCAGCCAAGATCATGGCCTTTTTACCGGGGAGCTGTTTTTT.

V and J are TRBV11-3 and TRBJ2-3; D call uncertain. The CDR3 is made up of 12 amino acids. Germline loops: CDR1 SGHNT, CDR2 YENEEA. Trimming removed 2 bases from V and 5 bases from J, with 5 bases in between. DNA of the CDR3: TGTGCCAGCAGCTTACGAGAAGATACGCAGTATTTT. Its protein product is CASSLREDTQYF.

CDR3 protein: CASSPGGGRNNEQFF. DNA of the CDR3: TGTGCCAGTAGTCCAGGAGGCGGGAGGAACAATGAGCAGTTCTTC. V gene TRBV19 combines with J gene TRBJ2-1; TRBD2 aligns across 8 bases. The CDR3 is made up of 15 amino acids. The V gene end was trimmed by 5 bases and the J gene end by 5 bases; junction bases not matched to a gene: 8. Germline CDR1 reads LNHDA; CDR2 reads SQIVND (reference sequence). The entire variable domain, with the rest obtained from reference TRBV19 and TRBJ2-1, is as follows: DGGITQSPKYLFRKEGQNVTLSCEQNLNHDAMYWYRQDPGQGLRLIYYSQIVNDFQKGDIAEGYSVSREKKESFPLTVTSAQKNPTAFYLCASSPGGGRNNEQFFGPGTRLTVL.

The CDR3 sequence: CASSRRDSRMSSGNTIYF. CDR3 bases: TGCGCCAGCAGTCGCCGGGACAGCCGTATGAGCTCTGGAAACACCATATATTTT. The chain joins TRBV23-1 to TRBJ1-3; TRBD1 aligns across 7 bases. TRBV23-1 is an open reading frame, and its role is uncertain. With V trimmed by 4 bases and J by 0 bases, 12 bases remained unmatched. This CDR3 has 18 amino acids.

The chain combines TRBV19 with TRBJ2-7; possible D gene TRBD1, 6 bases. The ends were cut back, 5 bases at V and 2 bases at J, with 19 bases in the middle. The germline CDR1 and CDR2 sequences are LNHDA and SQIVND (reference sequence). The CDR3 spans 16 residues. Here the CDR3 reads CASSPGGGVVTYEQYF. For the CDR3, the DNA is TGTGCCAGTAGTCCCGGTGGGGGCGTCGTCACCTACGAGCAGTACTTC.

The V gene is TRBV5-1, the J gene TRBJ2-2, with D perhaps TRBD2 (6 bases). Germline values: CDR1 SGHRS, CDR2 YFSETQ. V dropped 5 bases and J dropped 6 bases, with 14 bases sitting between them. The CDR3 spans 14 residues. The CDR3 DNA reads TGCGCCAGCAGTGGGACTGCCGGTTCCGGGGAGCTGTTTTTT. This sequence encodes CASSGTAGSGELFF.

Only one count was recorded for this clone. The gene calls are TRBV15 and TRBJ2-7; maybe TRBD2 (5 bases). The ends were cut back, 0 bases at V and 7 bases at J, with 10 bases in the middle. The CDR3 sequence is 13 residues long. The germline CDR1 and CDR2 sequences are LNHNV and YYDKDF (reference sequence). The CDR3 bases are TGTGCCACCAGCAGAGATAGAGGGCATGAGCAGTACTTC. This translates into CATSRDRGHEQYF.

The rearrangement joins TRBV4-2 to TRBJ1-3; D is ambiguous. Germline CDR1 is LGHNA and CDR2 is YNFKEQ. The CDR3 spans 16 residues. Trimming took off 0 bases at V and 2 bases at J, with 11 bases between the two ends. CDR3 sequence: CASSQDRSAAGNTIYF. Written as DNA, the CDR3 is TGTGCCAGCAGCCAAGATAGGTCCGCGGCTGGAAACACCATATATTTT.

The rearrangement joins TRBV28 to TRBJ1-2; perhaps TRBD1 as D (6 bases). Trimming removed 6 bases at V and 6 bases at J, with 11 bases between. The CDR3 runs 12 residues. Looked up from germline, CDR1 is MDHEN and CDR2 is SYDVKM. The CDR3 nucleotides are TGTGCCAGCAGGAGACAGGTTGATGGCTACACCTTC. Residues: CASRRQVDGYTF.

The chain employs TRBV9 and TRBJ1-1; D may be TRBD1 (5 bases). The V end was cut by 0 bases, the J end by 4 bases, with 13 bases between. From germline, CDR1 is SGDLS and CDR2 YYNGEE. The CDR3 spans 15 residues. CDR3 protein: CASSVGLVQGTEAFF. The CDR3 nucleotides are TGTGCCAGCAGCGTAGGTCTGGTTCAGGGCACTGAAGCTTTCTTT. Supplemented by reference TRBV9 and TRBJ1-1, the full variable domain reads DSGVTQTPKHLITATGQRVTLRCSPRSGDLSVYWYQQSLDQGLQFLIQYYNGEERAKGNILERFSAQQFPDLHSELNLSSLELGDSALYFCASSVGLVQGTEAFFGQGTRLTVV.

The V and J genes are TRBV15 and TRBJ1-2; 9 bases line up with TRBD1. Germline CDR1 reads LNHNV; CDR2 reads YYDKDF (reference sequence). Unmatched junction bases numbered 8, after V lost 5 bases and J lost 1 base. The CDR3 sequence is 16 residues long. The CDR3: CATSGSNRGHNYGYTF. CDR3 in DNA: TGTGCCACCAGCGGCAGTAACAGGGGGCATAACTATGGCTACACCTTC. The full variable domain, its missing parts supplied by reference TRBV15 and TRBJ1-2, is DAMVIQNPRYQVTQFGKPVTLSCSQTLNHNVMYWYQQKSSQAPKLLFHYYDKDFNNEADTPDNFQSRRPNTSFCFLDIRSPGLGDTAMYLCATSGSNRGHNYGYTFGSGTRLTVV.

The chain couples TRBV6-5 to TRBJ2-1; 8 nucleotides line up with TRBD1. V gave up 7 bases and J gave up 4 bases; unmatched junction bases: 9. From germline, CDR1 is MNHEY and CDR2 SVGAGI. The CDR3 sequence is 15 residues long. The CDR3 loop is CASIYGGQEYNEQFF. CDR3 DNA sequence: TGTGCCAGCATCTACGGGGGACAGGAGTACAATGAGCAGTTCTTC.

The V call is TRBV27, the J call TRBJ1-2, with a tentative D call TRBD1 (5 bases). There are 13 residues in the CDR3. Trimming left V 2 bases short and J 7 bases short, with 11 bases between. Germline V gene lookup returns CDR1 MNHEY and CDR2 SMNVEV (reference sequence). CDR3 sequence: CASSLVAGGGYTF. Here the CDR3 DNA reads TGTGCCAGCAGTTTAGTTGCCGGGGGTGGCTACACCTTC.

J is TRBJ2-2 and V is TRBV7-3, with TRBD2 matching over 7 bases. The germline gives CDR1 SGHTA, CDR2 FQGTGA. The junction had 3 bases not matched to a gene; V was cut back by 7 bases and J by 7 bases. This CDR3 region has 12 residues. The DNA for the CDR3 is TGTGCCAGCAAGGGGAGGGGCGGGGAGCTGTTTTTT. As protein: CASKGRGGELFF.

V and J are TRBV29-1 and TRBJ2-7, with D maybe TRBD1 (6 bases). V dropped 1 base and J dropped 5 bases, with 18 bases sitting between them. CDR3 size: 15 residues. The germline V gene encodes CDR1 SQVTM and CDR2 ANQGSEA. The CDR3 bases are TGCAGCGTTGAAGTCCGGAGCCAGGGGTACGACGAGCAGTACTTC. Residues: CSVEVRSQGYDEQYF.

The CDR3 loop reads CARSRDRDNSPLHF. The CDR3 DNA reads TGTGCCAGAAGCCGAGACCGGGATAATTCACCCCTCCACTTT. This sequence joins TRBV5-3 and TRBJ1-6; D ambiguous. TRBV5-3 is an open reading frame whose function is uncertain. Trimming took off 4 bases at V and 5 bases at J, with 10 bases between the two ends. This CDR3 comprises 14 residues.

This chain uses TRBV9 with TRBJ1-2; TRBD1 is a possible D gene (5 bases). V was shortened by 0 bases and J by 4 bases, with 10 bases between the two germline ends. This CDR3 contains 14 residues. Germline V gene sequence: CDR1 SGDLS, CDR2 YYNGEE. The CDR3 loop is CASSVGWGSYGYTF. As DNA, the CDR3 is TGTGCCAGCAGCGTAGGGTGGGGCAGCTATGGCTACACCTTC. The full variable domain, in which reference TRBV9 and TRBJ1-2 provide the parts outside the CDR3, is DSGVTQTPKHLITATGQRVTLRCSPRSGDLSVYWYQQSLDQGLQFLIQYYNGEERAKGNILERFSAQQFPDLHSELNLSSLELGDSALYFCASSVGWGSYGYTFGSGTRLTVV.

For the CDR3, the DNA is TGTGCCAGCAGCGTGGACAGAAGAGATACGCAGTATTTT. It specifies CASSVDRRDTQYF. V gene TRBV7-9 combines with J gene TRBJ2-3, with D possibly TRBD1 on 6 matching bases. Trimming took 5 bases from V and 5 from J, leaving 11 bases between them. The CDR3 sequence is 13 residues long. CDR1 and CDR2 from the germline V gene are SEHNR and FQNEAQ (reference sequence).

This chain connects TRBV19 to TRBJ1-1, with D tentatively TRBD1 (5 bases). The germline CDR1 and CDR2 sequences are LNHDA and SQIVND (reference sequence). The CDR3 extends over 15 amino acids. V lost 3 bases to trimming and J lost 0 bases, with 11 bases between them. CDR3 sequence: CASSMLGGLNTEAFF. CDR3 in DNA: TGTGCCAGTAGTATGTTGGGGGGTCTGAACACTGAAGCTTTCTTT. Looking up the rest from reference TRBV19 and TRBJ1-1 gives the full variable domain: DGGITQSPKYLFRKEGQNVTLSCEQNLNHDAMYWYRQDPGQGLRLIYYSQIVNDFQKGDIAEGYSVSREKKESFPLTVTSAQKNPTAFYLCASSMLGGLNTEAFFGQGTRLTVV.

The CDR3 loop is CASSPWSRGSGNTIYF. CDR3 nucleotide sequence: TGTGCCAGCAGCCCCTGGAGTCGCGGCTCTGGAAACACCATATATTTT. J is TRBJ1-3 and V is TRBV14; D remains ambiguous. Trimming shortened V by 4 bases and J by 0 bases, and 13 bases separated the two germline ends. The CDR3 runs 16 residues. The germline V gene has CDR1 SGHDN and CDR2 FVKESK.

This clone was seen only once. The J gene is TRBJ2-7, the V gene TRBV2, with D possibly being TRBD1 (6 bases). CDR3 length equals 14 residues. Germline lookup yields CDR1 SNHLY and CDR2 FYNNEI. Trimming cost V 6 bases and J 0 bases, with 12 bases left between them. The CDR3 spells CASREQGPSYEQYF. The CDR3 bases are TGTGCCAGCAGAGAACAGGGTCCCTCCTACGAGCAGTACTTC.

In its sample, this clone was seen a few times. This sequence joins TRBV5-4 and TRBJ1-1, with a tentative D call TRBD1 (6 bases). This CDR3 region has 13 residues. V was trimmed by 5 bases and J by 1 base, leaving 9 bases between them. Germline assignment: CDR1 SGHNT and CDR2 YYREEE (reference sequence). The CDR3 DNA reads TGTGCCAGCAGTAGACAGGAGAACACTGAAGCTTTCTTT. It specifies CASSRQENTEAFF.

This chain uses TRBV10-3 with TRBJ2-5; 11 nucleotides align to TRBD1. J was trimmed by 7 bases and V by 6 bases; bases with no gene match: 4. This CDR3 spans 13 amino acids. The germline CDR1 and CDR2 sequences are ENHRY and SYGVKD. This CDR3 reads CAIRDRGRATQYF. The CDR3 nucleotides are TGTGCCATCAGGGACAGGGGGCGGGCGACCCAGTACTTC.

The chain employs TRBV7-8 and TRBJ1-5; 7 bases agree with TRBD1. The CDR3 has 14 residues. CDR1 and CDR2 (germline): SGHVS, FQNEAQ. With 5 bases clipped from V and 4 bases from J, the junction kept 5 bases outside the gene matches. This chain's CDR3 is CASSPQGPNQPQHF. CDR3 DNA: TGTGCCAGCAGCCCACAGGGGCCGAATCAGCCCCAGCATTTT.

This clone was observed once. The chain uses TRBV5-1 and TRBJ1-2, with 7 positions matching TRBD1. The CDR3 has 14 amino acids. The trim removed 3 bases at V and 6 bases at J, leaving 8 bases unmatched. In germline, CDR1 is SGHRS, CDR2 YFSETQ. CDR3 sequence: CASSSLTGKDGYTF. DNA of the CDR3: TGCGCCAGCAGCTCACTGACAGGGAAGGATGGCTACACCTTC.

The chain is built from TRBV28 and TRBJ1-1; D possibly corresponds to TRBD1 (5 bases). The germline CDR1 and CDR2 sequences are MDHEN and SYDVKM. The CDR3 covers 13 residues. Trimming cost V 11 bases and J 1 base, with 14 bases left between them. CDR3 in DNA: TGTGCCCTCACTGGGGGGGGGAACACTGAAGCTTTCTTT. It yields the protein CALTGGGNTEAFF.

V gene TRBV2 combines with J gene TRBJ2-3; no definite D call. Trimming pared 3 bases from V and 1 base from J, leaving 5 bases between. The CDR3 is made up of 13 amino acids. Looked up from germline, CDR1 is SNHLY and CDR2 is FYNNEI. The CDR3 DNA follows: TGTGCCAGCAGTGAGTTAGGCACAGATACGCAGTATTTT. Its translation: CASSELGTDTQYF.

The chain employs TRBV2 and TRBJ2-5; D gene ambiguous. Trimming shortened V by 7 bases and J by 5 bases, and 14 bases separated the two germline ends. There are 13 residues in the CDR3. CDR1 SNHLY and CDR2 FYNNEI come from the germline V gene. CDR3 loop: CASTSPQRETQYF. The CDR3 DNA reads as TGTGCCAGCACCTCCCCCCAACGGGAGACCCAGTACTTC. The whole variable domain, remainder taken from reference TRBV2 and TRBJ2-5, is EPEVTQTPSHQVTQMGQEVILRCVPISNHLYFYWYRQILGQKVEFLVSFYNNEISEKSEIFDDQFSVERPDGSNFTLKIRSTKLEDSAMYFCASTSPQRETQYFGPGTRLLVL.